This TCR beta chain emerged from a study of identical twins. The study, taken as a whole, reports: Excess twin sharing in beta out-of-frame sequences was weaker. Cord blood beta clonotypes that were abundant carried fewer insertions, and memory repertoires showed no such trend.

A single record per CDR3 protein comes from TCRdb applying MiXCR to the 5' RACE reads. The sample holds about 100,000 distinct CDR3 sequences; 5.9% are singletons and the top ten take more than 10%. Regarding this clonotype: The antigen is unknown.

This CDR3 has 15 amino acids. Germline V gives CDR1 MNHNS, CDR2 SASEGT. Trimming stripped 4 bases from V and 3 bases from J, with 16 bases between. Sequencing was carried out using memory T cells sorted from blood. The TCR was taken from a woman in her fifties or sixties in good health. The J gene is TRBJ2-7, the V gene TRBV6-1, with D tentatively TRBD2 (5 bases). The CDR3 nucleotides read TGTGCCAGCAGTGGGGGTAGCGCCCAACGCTACGAGCAGTACTTC. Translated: CASSGGSAQRYEQYF.